This paragraph covers one TCR beta chain sequence. The antigen remains undetermined. This specimen comes from a study of Ad26.COV2.S vaccination and SARS-CoV-2 variants. Study background: The donor was enrolled in the Ad26.COV2.S arm of the COV1001 trial. Study conclusions and caveats: People who got the vaccine or the placebo had similar non-spike TCR breadth.

Germline lookup yields CDR1 LGHDT and CDR2 YNNKEL (reference sequence). This CDR3 region has 15 residues. V was clipped by 4 bases and J by 6 bases; unmatched bases: 4. Treatment: roughly 20 received Ad26.COV2.S at low or high dose, single or two shots; several received placebo; per-sample allocation not given. The samples date from day 63 after the first vaccine or placebo injection. Recruitment in Boston yielded a donor of adult age, 18-55 years. TCRdb's table, derived via immunoSEQ multiplex PCR, lists solely in-frame clones and lacks some. The sample lists a few hundred thousand clones, roughly 87% occurring once.

The source of this sequence is a person aged 18-65 years who received the Ad26.COV2.S COVID-19 vaccine or a placebo. The chain uses TRBV3-1 (or the pseudogene TRBV3-2) and TRBJ2-1, with 12 positions matching TRBD2. The starting material was peripheral blood, obtained in a trial of Ad26.COV2.S vaccine versus placebo. The CDR3 sequence is CASSPRLAGVNEQFF. The CDR3 bases are TGTGCCAGCAGCCCTCGACTAGCGGGGGTCAATGAGCAGTTCTTC.